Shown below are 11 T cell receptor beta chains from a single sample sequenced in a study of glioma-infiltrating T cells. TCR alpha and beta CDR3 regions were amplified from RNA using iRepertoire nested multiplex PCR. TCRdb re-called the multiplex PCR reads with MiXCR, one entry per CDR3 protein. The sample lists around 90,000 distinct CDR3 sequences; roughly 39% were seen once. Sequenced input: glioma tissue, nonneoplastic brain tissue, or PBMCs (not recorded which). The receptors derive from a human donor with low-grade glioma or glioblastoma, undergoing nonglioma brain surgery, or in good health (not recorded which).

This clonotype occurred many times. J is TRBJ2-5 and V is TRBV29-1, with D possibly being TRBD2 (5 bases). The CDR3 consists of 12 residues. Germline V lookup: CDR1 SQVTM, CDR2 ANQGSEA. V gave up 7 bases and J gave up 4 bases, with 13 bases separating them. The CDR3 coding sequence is TGCAGCGACGACCGGGGTGGAGAGACCCAGTACTTC. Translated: CSDDRGGETQYF.

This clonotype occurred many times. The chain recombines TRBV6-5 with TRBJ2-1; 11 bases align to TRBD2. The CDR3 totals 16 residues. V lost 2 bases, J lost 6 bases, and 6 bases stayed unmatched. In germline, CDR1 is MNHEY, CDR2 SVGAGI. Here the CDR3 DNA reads TGTGCCAGCAGTTACACCGGGACTAGCGGAACCAATGAGCAGTTCTTC. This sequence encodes CASSYTGTSGTNEQFF.

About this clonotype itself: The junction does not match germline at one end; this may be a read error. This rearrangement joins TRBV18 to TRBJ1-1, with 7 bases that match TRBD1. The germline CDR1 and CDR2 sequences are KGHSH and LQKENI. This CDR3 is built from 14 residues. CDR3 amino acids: CASSRGQWNTKAFF. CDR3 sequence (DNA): TGTGCCAGCTCACGGGGACAGTGGAACACTAAAGCTTTCTTT. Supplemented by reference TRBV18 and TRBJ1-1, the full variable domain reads NAGVMQNPRHLVRRRGQEARLRCSPMKGHSHVYWYRQLPEEGLKFMVYLQKENIIDESGMPKERFSAEFPKEGPSILRIQQVVRGDSAAYFCASSRGQWNTKAFFGQGTRLTVV.

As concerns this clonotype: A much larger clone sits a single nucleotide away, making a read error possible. CDR3 sequence: CATRRYSGANVPTF. The CDR3 region has the DNA TGTGCCACCCGACGGTACTCTGGGGCCAACGTCCCGACTTTC. The chain joins TRBV19 to TRBJ2-6; TRBD1 might be the D (5 bases). The CDR3 runs 14 residues. The V gene's germline CDR1 is LNHDA and CDR2 SQIVND (reference sequence). The variable domain in full, with the rest retrieved from reference TRBV19 and TRBJ2-6, is DGGITQSPKYLFRKEGQNVTLSCEQNLNHDAMYWYRQDPGQGLRLIYYSQIVNDFQKGDIAEGYSVSREKKESFPLTVTSAQKNPTAFYLCATRRYSGANVPTFGAGSRLTVL.

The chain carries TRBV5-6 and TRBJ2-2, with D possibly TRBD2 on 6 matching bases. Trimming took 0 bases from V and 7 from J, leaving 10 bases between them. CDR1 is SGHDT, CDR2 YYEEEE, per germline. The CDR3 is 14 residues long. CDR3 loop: CASSLGRVGGELFF. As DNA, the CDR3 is TGTGCCAGCAGCTTGGGGAGGGTCGGCGGGGAGCTGTTTTTT. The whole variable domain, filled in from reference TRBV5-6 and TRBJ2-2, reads DAGVTQSPTHLIKTRGQQVTLRCSPKSGHDTVSWYQQALGQGPQFIFQYYEEEERQRGNFPDRFSGHQFPNYSSELNVNALLLGDSALYLCASSLGRVGGELFFGEGSRLTVL.

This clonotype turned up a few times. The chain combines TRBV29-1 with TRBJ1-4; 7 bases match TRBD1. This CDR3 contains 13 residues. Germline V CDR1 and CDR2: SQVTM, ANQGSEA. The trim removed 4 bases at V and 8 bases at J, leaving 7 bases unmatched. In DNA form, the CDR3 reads TGCAGCGTTGTTGATGGGACAGCAGAAAAACTGTTTTTT. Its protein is CSVVDGTAEKLFF.

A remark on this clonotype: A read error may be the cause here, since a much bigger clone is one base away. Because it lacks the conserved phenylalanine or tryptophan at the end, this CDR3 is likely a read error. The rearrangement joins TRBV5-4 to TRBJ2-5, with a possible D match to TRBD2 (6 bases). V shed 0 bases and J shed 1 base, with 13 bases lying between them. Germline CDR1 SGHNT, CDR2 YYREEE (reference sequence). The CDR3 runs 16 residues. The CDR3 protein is CASSLAASAGQETQYL. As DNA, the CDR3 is TGTGCCAGCAGCTTGGCGGCTAGCGCGGGCCAAGAGACCCAGTACCTC.

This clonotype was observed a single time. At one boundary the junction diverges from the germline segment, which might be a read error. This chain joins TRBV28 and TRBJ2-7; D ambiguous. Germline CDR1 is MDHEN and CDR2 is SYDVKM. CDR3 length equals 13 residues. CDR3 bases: TGTGCCAGCAAATCAGTGCGACCCTACGAGCAGCAATTC. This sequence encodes CASKSVRPYEQQF.

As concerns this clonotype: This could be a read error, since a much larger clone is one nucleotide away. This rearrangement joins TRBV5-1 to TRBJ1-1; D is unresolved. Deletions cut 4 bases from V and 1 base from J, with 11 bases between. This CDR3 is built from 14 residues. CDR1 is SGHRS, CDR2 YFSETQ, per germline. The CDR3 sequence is CASSLQQPNTEAFF. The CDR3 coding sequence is TGCGCCAGCAGCCTCCAGCAACCGAACACTGAAGCTTTCTTT. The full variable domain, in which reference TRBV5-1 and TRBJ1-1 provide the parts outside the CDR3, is KAGVTQTPRYLIKTRGQQVTLSCSPISGHRSVSWYQQTPGQGLQFLFEYFSETQRNKGNFPGRFSGRQFSNSRSEMNVSTLELGDSALYLCASSLQQPNTEAFFGQGTRLTVV.

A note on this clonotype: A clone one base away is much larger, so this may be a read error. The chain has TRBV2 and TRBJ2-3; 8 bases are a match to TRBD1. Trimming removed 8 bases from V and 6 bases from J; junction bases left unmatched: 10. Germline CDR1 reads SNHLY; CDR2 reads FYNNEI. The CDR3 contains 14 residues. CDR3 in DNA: TGTGCCAGCGGGAGGACTGACAGGGGTGATACGCAGTATTTT. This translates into CASGRTDRGDTQYF.

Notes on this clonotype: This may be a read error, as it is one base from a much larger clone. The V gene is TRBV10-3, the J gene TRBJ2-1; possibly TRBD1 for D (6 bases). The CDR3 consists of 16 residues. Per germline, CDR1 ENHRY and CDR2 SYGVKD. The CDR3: CAIRVTGGPSYNEQLF. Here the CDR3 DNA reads TGTGCCATCAGGGTGACAGGAGGCCCGTCCTACAATGAGCAGTTATTC.